Following are 15 T cell receptor beta chains from one sample sequenced in a study of beta chain features in type 1 diabetes. As every portion of the isolated RNA was reverse transcribed, the sequencing read expressed TCRB transcripts. Some clones are missing from TCRdb's copy, which holds only in-frame ones; the method was immunoSEQ multiplex PCR. The sample consists of 450,000 to 550,000 clones, 30% of them appearing once. Sequences were obtained from naive CD4+ T cells from blood. The origin of the receptors is a man aged 18-30 years in good health.

This clone was seen a few times. This same CDR3 is encoded by further DNA sequences in the sample. The gene calls are TRBV30 and TRBJ2-5, with a tentative D call TRBD1 (6 bases). CDR3 length: 13 residues. Per the germline V gene, CDR1 is GTSNPN and CDR2 is SVGIG (reference sequence). V lost 1 base and J 4 bases, leaving 10 bases between the germline ends. CDR3 sequence (DNA): TGTGCCTGGAGTGGGGGACAAGGAGAGACCCAGTACTTC. Protein product: CAWSGGQGETQYF.

This clone has more than one count but fewer than ten. V gene TRBV29-1 combines with J gene TRBJ1-2, with D possibly matching TRBD1 (5 bases). CDR3 length: 16 amino acids. Deletions cut 0 bases from V and 2 bases from J, with 16 bases between. The germline gives CDR1 SQVTM, CDR2 ANQGSEA. DNA for the CDR3: TGCAGCGTTGAAGATCCAGGGTACATATTCAACTATGGCTACACCTTC. It yields the protein CSVEDPGYIFNYGYTF.

The sample holds one count of this clone. This chain links TRBV29-1 with TRBJ2-2; D is unresolved. The CDR3 extends over 15 amino acids. Germline CDR1 reads SQVTM; CDR2 reads ANQGSEA. Trimming took off 7 bases at V and 0 bases at J, with 15 bases between the two ends. The CDR3 region has the DNA TGCAGCGGTAGGAGTGGAGTCGCGAACACCGGGGAGCTGTTTTTT. It specifies CSGRSGVANTGELFF.

This clone has only a few counts. This chain uses TRBV6-1 with TRBJ2-7; 7 nucleotides line up with TRBD2. The CDR3 is made up of 14 amino acids. V shed 7 bases and J 6 bases; nucleotides not matched to a gene: 12. The V gene's germline CDR1 is MNHNS and CDR2 SASEGT. CDR3 bases: TGTGCCAGCAAGCGGAGCGGGATAGTAGGCGAGCAGTACTTC. Translated: CASKRSGIVGEQYF.

This clone was detected only a few times. The junction does not match germline at one end; this may be a read error. V usage is TRBV30 and J usage is TRBJ2-7; D unclear. The CDR3 has 11 residues. Germline assignment: CDR1 GTSNPN and CDR2 SVGIG (reference sequence). CDR3 nucleotides: TGTGCCTGGAGCGCTCGACATCGGCTCGACTTC. Translation gives CAWSARHRLDF.

This clone turned up a few times. CDR3 nucleotide sequence: TGCAGCGTTGGGTGGGTGGCCTACGAGCAGTACTTC. Residues: CSVGWVAYEQYF. The gene calls are TRBV29-1 and TRBJ2-7; D gene unclear. Germline V lookup: CDR1 SQVTM, CDR2 ANQGSEA. CDR3 length equals 12 residues. The germline V and J ends were trimmed by 4 bases and 2 bases, with 9 bases remaining between them.

The chain uses TRBV29-1 and TRBJ2-1; 7 bases are a match to TRBD2. The CDR3 spans 15 residues. After removal of 4 bases from V and 4 bases from J, the junction contained 10 bases not matched to a gene. Germline-derived CDR1 and CDR2 are SQVTM and ANQGSEA. The CDR3 DNA follows: TGCAGCGTTGTTAGTGCCGGGGGGAGTTACAATGAGCAGTTCTTC. Translation gives CSVVSAGGSYNEQFF.

The chain carries TRBV2 and TRBJ2-5; 9 positions match TRBD2. The CDR3 totals 16 residues. V lost 4 bases, J lost 1 base, and 7 bases stayed unmatched. CDR1 is SNHLY, CDR2 FYNNEI, per germline. The CDR3 DNA reads as TGTGCCAGCAGTGTCTCGCTAGCGGGGAGCCAAGAGACCCAGTACTTC. The encoded protein is CASSVSLAGSQETQYF. Looking up the rest from reference TRBV2 and TRBJ2-5 gives the full variable domain: EPEVTQTPSHQVTQMGQEVILRCVPISNHLYFYWYRQILGQKVEFLVSFYNNEISEKSEIFDDQFSVERPDGSNFTLKIRSTKLEDSAMYFCASSVSLAGSQETQYFGPGTRLLVL.

The V and J genes are TRBV20-1 and TRBJ2-7; no definite D call. CDR3 length: 11 residues. Trimming left V 3 bases short and J 4 bases short, with 7 bases between. Germline V gives CDR1 DFQATT, CDR2 SNEGSKA (reference sequence). CDR3 DNA: TGCAGTGCTAGGGAAGTATACGAGCAGTACTTC. Protein product: CSAREVYEQYF.

The chain recombines TRBV5-6 with TRBJ2-5; D is perhaps TRBD2 (5 bases). The germline V gene encodes CDR1 SGHDT and CDR2 YYEEEE. This CDR3 has 14 residues. V was cut by 0 bases and J by 2 bases, with 8 bases left in between. CDR3 sequence (DNA): TGTGCCAGCAGCTTGGGTCGAGGGCAAGAGACCCAGTACTTC. Its translation is CASSLGRGQETQYF. The full variable domain, with the rest looked up from reference TRBV5-6 and TRBJ2-5, is DAGVTQSPTHLIKTRGQQVTLRCSPKSGHDTVSWYQQALGQGPQFIFQYYEEEERQRGNFPDRFSGHQFPNYSSELNVNALLLGDSALYLCASSLGRGQETQYFGPGTRLLVL.

The chain joins TRBV25-1 to TRBJ2-4; D tentatively fits TRBD1 or TRBD2 (6 bases each). The V and J ends lost 5 bases and 0 bases respectively, with 14 bases between them. This CDR3 is built from 16 residues. CDR1 is MGHDK and CDR2 is SYGVNS in the germline V gene. The CDR3 sequence is CASSHLGGLAKNIQYF. In DNA form, the CDR3 reads TGTGCCAGCAGTCATCTGGGGGGCTTAGCCAAAAACATTCAGTACTTC.

This clone was observed a handful of times. The chain couples TRBV28 to TRBJ2-1; tentative D call: TRBD2 (5 bases). The CDR3 is 14 amino acids. V was trimmed by 5 bases and J by 8 bases, leaving 16 bases between them. The germline CDR1 and CDR2 sequences are MDHEN and SYDVKM. DNA of the CDR3: TGTGCCAGCAGTCCACAAGACTATAAGGATGAGCAGTTCTTC. Its translation is CASSPQDYKDEQFF.

The gene calls are TRBV5-1 and TRBJ2-7; D is perhaps TRBD1 (6 bases). The CDR3 is 13 residues long. Germline V gene data show CDR1 as SGHRS and CDR2 as YFSETQ. V was pared by 1 base and J by 6 bases, with 11 bases between. The CDR3 region is CASSLPQGSEQYF. The CDR3 DNA reads as TGCGCCAGCAGCTTGCCACAGGGCTCCGAGCAGTACTTC.

The V call is TRBV14, the J call TRBJ2-5, with unresolved D. Germline loops: CDR1 SGHDN, CDR2 FVKESK. CDR3 length equals 13 residues. V lost 4 bases to trimming and J lost 0 bases, with 6 bases between them. CDR3 sequence: CASSRSNQETQYF. The CDR3, as DNA: TGTGCCAGCAGCCGATCAAACCAAGAGACCCAGTACTTC.

The V gene is TRBV9, the J gene TRBJ2-3; TRBD1 matches at 8 bases. The CDR3 is made up of 16 amino acids. Germline V gives CDR1 SGDLS, CDR2 YYNGEE. V shed 3 bases, J shed 4 bases, and the junction held 10 bases outside the gene matches. The CDR3 spells CASSARTGKDADTQYF. The CDR3 DNA follows: TGTGCCAGCAGCGCCCGGACAGGGAAGGATGCAGATACGCAGTATTTT.